The next 25 T cell receptor beta chains were all read from a single sample in a study of blood T cell repertoires in COVID-19. Repertoires were generated with immunoSEQ multiplex PCR, while TCRdb's copy carries only in-frame clones and drops some. The sample comprises fewer than 80,000 clones, approximately 86% of which are singletons, and roughly 0.94% rests with the top ten. What was sequenced was peripheral blood. The receptors derive from a man aged 65-85 years with acute or convalescent COVID-19.

The chain joins TRBV29-1 to TRBJ1-2; D uncertain. CDR1 and CDR2 (germline): SQVTM, ANQGSEA. There are 13 residues in the CDR3. V was clipped by 7 bases and J by 0 bases, with 12 bases between them. The CDR3 loop reads CSGSDWANYGYTF. CDR3 in DNA: TGCAGCGGATCAGACTGGGCTAACTATGGCTACACCTTC.

The V gene is TRBV12-3 or TRBV12-4, the J gene TRBJ2-7, with 8 bases lining up with TRBD1. V shed 6 bases and J 7 bases; nucleotides not matched to a gene: 8. The CDR3 runs 13 residues. The CDR3 bases are TGTGCCAGCAGGCGACAGGGGCCCGGGGAGCAGTACTTC. This encodes CASRRQGPGEQYF.

The genes are TRBV19 and TRBJ2-7; 8 bases are a match to TRBD2. J gave up 3 bases and V 6 bases, and 7 bases lay outside the gene matches. The CDR3 totals 14 residues. Germline V gives CDR1 LNHDA, CDR2 SQIVND (reference sequence). The CDR3 DNA sequence: TGTGCCAGTAGGAAACTAGCGGAGGGCTACGAGCAGTACTTC. Its protein product is CASRKLAEGYEQYF.

This clone showed up just a few times. The J gene is TRBJ2-2, the V gene TRBV7-6; weak D call: TRBD2 (6 bases). The CDR3 has 16 amino acids. The germline V gene has CDR1 SGHVS and CDR2 FNYEAQ. V was cut by 2 bases and J by 6 bases, with 16 bases left in between. The CDR3 here is CASSLMGGNLAGELFF. Here the CDR3 DNA reads TGTGCCAGCAGCTTAATGGGCGGGAACCTCGCCGGGGAGCTGTTTTTT. Full variable domain (missing parts from reference TRBV7-6 and TRBJ2-2): GAGVSQSPRYKVTKRGQDVALRCDPISGHVSLYWYRQALGQGPEFLTYFNYEAQQDKSGLPNDRFSAERPEGSISTLTIQRTEQRDSAMYRCASSLMGGNLAGELFFGEGSRLTVL.

The V call is TRBV28, the J call TRBJ2-3; 10 nucleotides align to TRBD1. The CDR3 consists of 14 residues. CDR1 is MDHEN and CDR2 is SYDVKM in the germline V gene. J gave up 4 bases and V 6 bases, and 4 bases lay outside the gene matches. This CDR3 reads CASRPTGGADTQYF. For the CDR3, the DNA is TGTGCCAGCAGGCCGACAGGGGGCGCAGATACGCAGTATTTT.

The chain is built from TRBV6-2 or TRBV6-3 and TRBJ2-1; D perhaps matches TRBD1 (5 bases). Germline V lookup: CDR1 MNHEY, CDR2 SVGEGT. This CDR3 region has 14 residues. V lost 4 bases and J lost 3, with 10 bases in between. The CDR3, as DNA: TGTGCCAGCAGTTCCCGACAGATCTACAATGAGCAGTTCTTC. Its protein product is CASSSRQIYNEQFF.

V and J are TRBV19 and TRBJ2-1, with 9 bases identical to TRBD2. Germline V CDR1 and CDR2: LNHDA, SQIVND (reference sequence). V shed 5 bases and J 7 bases; nucleotides not matched to a gene: 12. This CDR3 comprises 16 residues. DNA of the CDR3: TGTGCCAGTAGTCCGGCTGCGGGAGGGCCGAGGAATGAGCAGTTCTTC. Translating gives CASSPAAGGPRNEQFF.

The chain links TRBV5-5 to TRBJ2-2; TRBD1 matches 10 bases. CDR3 size: 16 residues. From germline, CDR1 is SGHKS and CDR2 YYEKEE (reference sequence). With 3 bases clipped from V and 5 bases from J, the junction kept 7 bases outside the gene matches. The CDR3 spells CASSWGDRGWTGELFF. CDR3 in DNA: TGTGCCAGCAGCTGGGGGGACAGGGGATGGACCGGGGAGCTGTTTTTT.

The chain uses TRBV10-3 and TRBJ1-3; the D gene is possibly TRBD1 (6 bases). Germline assignment: CDR1 ENHRY and CDR2 SYGVKD. CDR3 length: 15 amino acids. V was pared by 7 bases and J by 2 bases, with 15 bases between. The CDR3 loop is CAITENRVPGNTIYF. The CDR3 coding sequence is TGTGCCATCACCGAGAACAGGGTCCCTGGAAACACCATATATTTT.

This sequence joins TRBV27 and TRBJ2-3; 8 bases match TRBD2. The CDR3 contains 16 residues. Germline lookup yields CDR1 MNHEY and CDR2 SMNVEV (reference sequence). The ends lost 5 bases at V and 3 bases at J; junction bases unmatched: 10. CDR3 in DNA: TGTGCCAGCAGTAGAAAAGCGGGAGCCGGTACAGATACGCAGTATTTT. Encoded protein: CASSRKAGAGTDTQYF.

The chain uses TRBV7-9 and TRBJ2-7, with no clear D. V lost 8 bases and J lost 6, with 17 bases in between. The CDR3 covers 13 residues. Germline V CDR1 and CDR2: SEHNR, FQNEAQ (reference sequence). The CDR3 loop is CASRGVSVGEQYF. The CDR3 DNA reads as TGTGCCAGCCGAGGTGTCAGCGTTGGCGAGCAGTACTTC.

The chain couples TRBV6-5 to TRBJ2-2; TRBD1 might be the D (5 bases). This CDR3 is built from 14 residues. CDR1 and CDR2 from the germline V gene are MNHEY and SVGAGI. Trimming pared 6 bases from V and 1 base from J, leaving 9 bases between. DNA of the CDR3: TGTGCCAGCAGACCAACAGGGAACACCGGGGAGCTGTTTTTT. Amino acid sequence: CASRPTGNTGELFF.

V usage is TRBV19 and J usage is TRBJ1-5; 9 nucleotides agree with TRBD1. Unmatched junction bases numbered 4, after V lost 6 bases and J lost 7 bases. Germline loops: CDR1 LNHDA, CDR2 SQIVND (reference sequence). This CDR3 region has 13 residues. CDR3 in amino acids: CASRGQGWQPQHF. In DNA form, the CDR3 reads TGTGCCAGTAGGGGACAGGGCTGGCAGCCCCAGCATTTT.

V usage is TRBV4-1 and J usage is TRBJ1-3; D gene unclear. Germline V lookup: CDR1 MGHRA, CDR2 YSYEKL. There are 14 residues in the CDR3. V lost 4 bases and J 4 bases, leaving 11 bases between the germline ends. In DNA form, the CDR3 reads TGCGCCAGCAGCCGCAGTGATCAGGGAAACACCATATATTTT. It specifies CASSRSDQGNTIYF.

The CDR3: CASSILAGLTGELFF. The DNA for the CDR3 is TGTGCCAGTAGTATTCTGGCAGGGCTCACCGGGGAGCTGTTTTTT. This sequence joins TRBV19 and TRBJ2-2; D is perhaps TRBD1 (5 bases). V shed 3 bases and J shed 4 bases, with 12 bases lying between them. Germline CDR1 LNHDA, CDR2 SQIVND (reference sequence). The CDR3 covers 15 residues.

This clone was seen just once. The chain combines TRBV5-5 with TRBJ1-5, with TRBD1 identical over 10 bases. The J segment lost 6 bases and the V segment lost 4 bases, leaving 7 bases of the junction unmatched. This CDR3 is built from 15 residues. Germline V gene data show CDR1 as SGHKS and CDR2 as YYEKEE (reference sequence). The DNA for the CDR3 is TGTGCCAGCAGCCGTCCCGGGACAGGGGTTCAGCCCCAGCATTTT. This translates into CASSRPGTGVQPQHF.

This clone was detected once. The genes are TRBV7-2 and TRBJ1-2; TRBD1 matches 10 bases. V shed 5 bases, J shed 3 bases, and the junction held 6 bases outside the gene matches. The CDR3 contains 15 residues. CDR1 SGHTA and CDR2 FQGNSA come from the germline V gene. The CDR3 DNA is TGTGCCAGCAGCGTTCGGACAGGGGGAGACTATGGCTACACCTTC. Translation: CASSVRTGGDYGYTF.

The chain links TRBV5-4 to TRBJ1-1; 8 positions agree with TRBD1. V was clipped by 2 bases and J by 0 bases; unmatched bases: 3. Germline V gene data show CDR1 as SGHNT and CDR2 as YYREEE (reference sequence). This CDR3 region has 15 residues. The DNA for the CDR3 is TGTGCCAGCAGCTTTGGACAGGGTATGAACACTGAAGCTTTCTTT. Protein product: CASSFGQGMNTEAFF.

The CDR3 coding sequence is TGTGCCAGCAGCCTCTATAACGCAGATACGCAGTATTTT. This translates into CASSLYNADTQYF. The gene calls are TRBV12-3 or TRBV12-4 and TRBJ2-3; D is unclear. CDR3 length: 13 residues. V was pared by 6 bases and J by 4 bases, with 11 bases between.

This chain connects TRBV5-1 to TRBJ2-1; 9 nucleotides match TRBD1. The junction had 8 bases not matched to a gene; V was cut back by 4 bases and J by 9 bases. There are 14 residues in the CDR3. Looked up from germline, CDR1 is SGHRS and CDR2 is YFSETQ. CDR3 region: CASSPGTGRGEQFF. The CDR3 DNA is TGCGCCAGCAGCCCCGGGACAGGGAGGGGTGAGCAGTTCTTC.

The chain links TRBV6-5 to TRBJ1-2, with D unresolved. The CDR3 runs to 14 residues. Germline V lookup: CDR1 MNHEY, CDR2 SVGAGI. Trimming removed 4 bases from V and 2 bases from J, with 11 bases in between. CDR3 region: CASSSATPNYGYTF. The CDR3, as DNA: TGTGCCAGCAGTTCCGCAACACCAAACTATGGCTACACCTTC.

This chain connects TRBV3-1 (or the pseudogene TRBV3-2) to TRBJ2-1, with 7 bases that match TRBD2. This CDR3 is 16 amino acids long. With V trimmed by 0 bases and J by 6 bases, 8 bases remained unmatched. Per germline, CDR1 LGHDT and CDR2 YNNKEL (reference sequence). The CDR3 nucleotides read TGTGCCAGCAGCCAAGATCGGGTAGCGGGCCTCAATGAGCAGTTCTTC. Protein product: CASSQDRVAGLNEQFF.

This sequence joins TRBV24-1 and TRBJ2-7, with 7 positions matching TRBD1. Germline CDR1 is KGHDR and CDR2 is SFDVKD. J was trimmed by 6 bases and V by 6 bases; bases with no gene match: 4. CDR3 length: 12 amino acids. Here the CDR3 reads CATSHRGFEQYF. CDR3 DNA sequence: TGTGCCACCAGTCACAGGGGATTCGAGCAGTACTTC.

This clone was counted a single time. The rearrangement uses TRBV18 and TRBJ2-7, with D maybe TRBD2 (6 bases). V gave up 6 bases and J gave up 2 bases, with 11 bases separating them. The CDR3 runs to 13 residues. CDR1 and CDR2 from the germline V gene are KGHSH and LQKENI. The CDR3 protein is CASSRGDTYEQYF. CDR3 DNA sequence: TGTGCCAGCTCGCGGGGAGATACCTACGAGCAGTACTTC.

This chain connects TRBV5-8 to TRBJ2-7, with 7 bases aligning to TRBD2. Trimming took 4 bases from V and 3 from J; bases not matched to a gene: 10. Germline assignment: CDR1 SGHTS and CDR2 YDEGEE. This CDR3 region has 15 residues. The chain's CDR3 is CASSRTRTASYEQYF. The CDR3 DNA reads TGTGCCAGCAGCAGGACTAGGACGGCAAGCTACGAGCAGTACTTC.